This T cell receptor beta chain is drawn from a study of blood T cell repertoires in COVID-19. Across the study: Samples taken during acute and convalescent COVID-19 were collected in the United States, Italy and Spain.

Per the study methods: Nucleated cell number was recorded as an estimate derived from reference gene primer amplification. Produced via immunoSEQ multiplex PCR; TCRdb's table is partial and in-frame only. V and J calls and clone size are those listed in that table; D and trimming were worked out from the DNA. The table shows approximately 170,000 clones, with approximately 90% occurring only once. Trimming removed 6 bases at V and 0 bases at J, with 15 bases between. Germline values: CDR1 SNHLY, CDR2 FYNNEI. The CDR3 totals 17 residues. What was sequenced was peripheral blood. The TCR comes from a man aged 18 to 30 who had recovered from COVID-19. V is TRBV2 and J is TRBJ1-6; D gene uncertain. The chain's CDR3 is CASRETISSSYNSPLHF. In nucleotides, the CDR3 is TGTGCCAGCAGGGAGACTATCTCAAGCTCCTATAATTCACCCCTCCACTTT.